This entry concerns a single T cell receptor (beta chain). This specimen belongs to a study of Ad26.COV2.S vaccination and SARS-CoV-2 variants. Background on the study: Participants got Ad26.COV2.S intramuscularly, once or twice 56 days apart.

The CDR3 has 14 residues. CDR1 is KGHSH and CDR2 is LQKENI in the germline V gene. Trimming took off 0 bases at V and 8 bases at J, with 13 bases between the two ends. Treatment of the sample: over 15 received Ad26.COV2.S at low or high dose, single or two shots; five or six received placebo; per-sample allocation not given. On day 63 after the first injection, vaccine and placebo recipients gave samples. Profiling relied on immunoSEQ multiplex PCR, and the TCRdb table lists in-frame clones only, not all of them. The top ten clones hold about 2.5% of a sample with 500,000 or so clones, approximately 89% of them seen once.

This sequence joins TRBV18 and TRBJ1-2; D is uncertain. The origin of this receptor is a person aged 18-65 years who received the Ad26.COV2.S COVID-19 vaccine or a placebo. The sequenced sample was peripheral blood, obtained in a trial of Ad26.COV2.S vaccine versus placebo. DNA for the CDR3: TGTGCCAGCTCACCACCTGCCCGTGTAGGAGGCTACACCTTC. Amino acids: CASSPPARVGGYTF.